This T cell receptor beta chain was recovered during a study of cytomegalovirus exposure and HLA in healthy donors. Whole-study findings and limits: Specific recognition of CMV antigens was confirmed in vitro for a few chains (all CMV-associated).

PCR primers comprised 60 Vbeta and 13 Jbeta primers. Assay used: immunoSEQ multiplex PCR; TCRdb lists only in-frame clones, some missing. The repertoire holds 150,000 to 200,000 clones, with roughly 75% as singletons. This clone was seen just once. What it recognizes is unknown. The CDR3 contains 16 residues. The germline CDR1 and CDR2 sequences are GTSNPN and SVGIG (reference sequence). Trimming took 1 base from V and 4 from J; bases not matched to a gene: 7. The V call is TRBV30, the J call TRBJ2-6; TRBD1 agrees at 7 bases. The sample consisted of PBMCs. This clonotype was sampled from a male donor in good health and CMV-seronegative. CDR3 protein: CAWSEYRGLGANVLTF. The CDR3 DNA reads as TGTGCCTGGAGTGAATACAGGGGATTGGGGGCCAACGTCCTGACTTTC.